The rows below give T cell receptor beta chains drawn from one sample of a study of cytomegalovirus exposure and HLA in healthy donors. Only in-frame clones appear in the TCRdb table, and some are missing; sequencing was by immunoSEQ multiplex PCR. Here the sample spans some 120,000 clones, roughly 74% being singletons. The material sequenced was PBMCs. The source of these receptors is a woman in her 30s in good health and CMV-seronegative. Each CDR3 is given with its conserved first and last residue. The D gene is left open where the match is weak. Clone size is not always given. Where it is, it says once, few, many or a class for expanded clones.

D	size	V	J	CDR3	DNA
.	.	TRBV5-1	TRBJ1-5	CASSPGGDNQPQHF	TGCGCCAGCAGTCCCGGGGGGGACAATCAGCCCCAGCATTTT
TRBD1	.	TRBV7-6	TRBJ1-5	CASSRDRGRFQPQHF	TGTGCCAGCAGTCGTGACAGGGGGCGTTTTCAGCCCCAGCATTTT
.	once	TRBV30	TRBJ2-5	CAWSTGQETQYF	TGTGCCTGGAGTACGGGGCAAGAGACCCAGTACTTC
.	.	TRBV6-1	TRBJ2-1	CASSDDYRYSYNEQFF	TGTGCCAGCAGTGACGATTATCGATACAGTTACAATGAGCAGTTCTTC
TRBD1	few	TRBV7-2	TRBJ2-7	CASSPTGGYEQYF	TGTGCCAGCAGCCCAACAGGGGGATACGAGCAGTACTTC
.	.	TRBV4-2	TRBJ1-4	CASSQALAATNEKLFF	TGTGCCAGCAGCCAAGCCCTGGCCGCAACTAATGAAAAACTGTTTTTT
TRBD1	.	TRBV27	TRBJ2-2	CASSLRTGNAGELFF	TGTGCCAGCAGTTTACGGACAGGGAACGCCGGGGAGCTGTTTTTT
.	.	TRBV25-1	TRBJ2-7	CASSERGMYEQYF	TGTGCCAGCAGTGAACGGGGAATGTACGAGCAGTACTTC
TRBD1	.	TRBV9	TRBJ1-2	CASSKRDSSQVYGYTF	TGTGCCAGCAGCAAGAGGGACAGTTCTCAAGTCTATGGCTACACCTTC
.	.	TRBV6-5	TRBJ2-1	CASSSTYNEQFF	TGTGCCAGCAGCTCCACTTACAATGAGCAGTTCTTC
TRBD2	.	TRBV5-1	TRBJ2-5	CASERGGRSGETQYF	TGCGCCAGCGAAAGGGGCGGGAGATCCGGCGAGACCCAGTACTTC
.	.	TRBV9	TRBJ1-2	CASSGTPQDSYGYTF	TGTGCCAGCAGCGGTACCCCACAGGATTCCTATGGCTACACCTTC
.	few	TRBV7-2	TRBJ1-2	CASSLDSFNYGYTF	TGTGCCAGCAGCCTTGACAGCTTCAACTATGGCTACACCTTC
TRBD1	.	TRBV5-5	TRBJ1-2	CASSLTGGNGYTF	TGTGCCAGCAGCTTGACAGGGGGAAATGGCTACACCTTC
TRBD1	.	TRBV7-2	TRBJ2-7	CASSLFGTAGGFYEQYF	TGTGCCAGCAGCTTATTCGGGACAGCTGGGGGCTTTTACGAGCAGTACTTC
.	.	TRBV19	TRBJ1-2	CASSSREGRGYTF	TGTGCCAGTAGTTCCAGGGAAGGCCGCGGCTACACCTTC
.	.	TRBV27	TRBJ1-3	CASSRTVNSGNTIYF	TGTGCCAGCAGTAGGACAGTTAACTCTGGAAACACCATATATTTT
.	.	TRBV9	TRBJ2-3	CASSPQAASTDTQYF	TGTGCCAGCAGTCCCCAAGCGGCTAGCACAGATACGCAGTATTTT
.	.	TRBV6-5	TRBJ2-1	CASSYSKFGLNEQFF	TGTGCCAGCAGTTACTCGAAGTTTGGGCTGAATGAGCAGTTCTTC
TRBD2	.	TRBV5-1	TRBJ2-6	CASSLGPKRGSGANVLTF	TGCGCCAGCAGCTTGGGGCCGAAGCGGGGGTCTGGGGCCAACGTCCTGACTTTC
.	.	TRBV2	TRBJ1-1	CASRPTVLNTEAFF	TGTGCCAGCAGGCCGACAGTTTTGAACACTGAAGCTTTCTTT
.	.	TRBV15	TRBJ2-4	CATSREGQWGKNIQYF	TGTGCCACCAGCAGGGAAGGACAGTGGGGTAAAAACATTCAGTACTTC
TRBD1	few	TRBV18	TRBJ2-2	CASSPDRGGTGELFF	TGTGCCAGCTCCCCGGACAGGGGAGGGACCGGGGAGCTGTTTTTT
.	.	TRBV6-5	TRBJ2-5	CASSYRLTLETQYF	TGTGCCAGCAGTTACCGCCTGACTTTAGAGACCCAGTACTTC
TRBD1	.	TRBV6-5	TRBJ1-2	CASSPSFGQAYGYTF	TGTGCCAGCAGTCCCTCCTTCGGACAGGCCTATGGCTACACCTTC
TRBD2	once	TRBV5-1	TRBJ2-2	CASSLGGDTGELFF	TGCGCCAGCAGCCTGGGGGGGGACACCGGGGAGCTGTTTTTT
TRBD2	.	TRBV7-9	TRBJ2-7	CASSPWAGGNNEQYF	TGTGCCAGCAGCCCCTGGGCGGGAGGCAACAACGAGCAGTACTTC
.	.	TRBV14	TRBJ2-5	CARGRVGQETQYF	TGTGCCAGGGGCCGAGTAGGTCAAGAGACCCAGTACTTC
TRBD1	.	TRBV30	TRBJ1-3	CAWGTGVNTIYF	TGTGCCTGGGGGACAGGGGTAAACACCATATATTTT
.	few	TRBV6-5	TRBJ1-1	CASRATSQNTEAFF	TGTGCCAGCAGGGCCACGTCACAGAACACTGAAGCTTTCTTT
TRBD1	once	TRBV5-6	TRBJ1-5	CASSLKTGGDVDQPQHF	TGTGCCAGCAGCCTAAAGACAGGGGGCGACGTCGATCAGCCCCAGCATTTT
TRBD1	.	TRBV5-1	TRBJ2-1	CASYQWDRDVAEQFF	TGCGCCAGCTACCAATGGGACAGGGATGTAGCTGAGCAGTTCTTC
.	.	TRBV12-5	TRBJ2-2	CASGLGAPEATGELFF	TGTGCTAGTGGTTTGGGAGCCCCCGAAGCCACCGGGGAGCTGTTTTTT
.	medium-sized	TRBV6-5	TRBJ2-7	CASREGSYEQYF	TGTGCCAGCAGGGAGGGATCCTACGAGCAGTACTTC
TRBD1	.	TRBV25-1	TRBJ2-1	CASSLRGRGNEQFF	TGTGCCAGCAGTCTTCGGGGCAGGGGGAATGAGCAGTTCTTC
TRBD2	.	TRBV7-2	TRBJ2-3	CASSLVAGGTTDTQYF	TGTGCCAGCAGCTTGGTAGCGGGGGGCACTACAGATACGCAGTATTTT
.	.	TRBV9	TRBJ1-1	CASSLGASDTEAFF	TGTGCCAGCAGCCTAGGTGCGAGTGACACTGAAGCTTTCTTT
TRBD1	.	TRBV5-1	TRBJ1-1	CASSLGGTGAGNTEAFF	TGCGCCAGCAGCTTGGGTGGGACAGGGGCGGGGAACACTGAAGCTTTCTTT
TRBD1	.	TRBV5-6	TRBJ2-1	CASSFMGRGKFF	TGTGCCAGCAGCTTTATGGGCAGGGGGAAGTTCTTC
TRBD1	few	TRBV2	TRBJ1-2	CASRYDTTGAYGYTF	TGTGCCAGCAGATACGATACGACAGGGGCCTATGGCTACACCTTC
TRBD2	.	TRBV6-1	TRBJ2-7	CAEASGRGDEQYF	TGTGCCGAGGCTAGCGGGAGGGGGGACGAGCAGTACTTC
.	once	TRBV27	TRBJ1-1	CASSFERLGEAFF	TGTGCCAGCAGTTTTGAAAGGCTCGGGGAAGCTTTCTTT